The 5 T cell receptor beta chains below all came from one sample that was sequenced in a study of T cell changes during pregnancy in multiple sclerosis. Generated by immunoSEQ multiplex PCR, the TCRdb table keeps only in-frame clones and is missing some. Here the sample spans tens of thousands of clones, around 93% being singletons. The sample in question was CD4+ T cells from peripheral blood mononuclear cells, obtained in the second trimester of pregnancy. The receptors originated from a female donor with multiple sclerosis, enrolled in a pregnancy study.

This clone was seen just once. The rearrangement joins TRBV6-4 to TRBJ2-2; 7 bases line up with TRBD2. Germline loops: CDR1 MRHNA, CDR2 SNTAGT. The CDR3 length is 14 residues. J was trimmed by 5 bases and V by 6 bases; bases with no gene match: 6. As DNA, the CDR3 is TGTGCCAGCAGGGCCCCCGGGGGGACCGGGGAGCTGTTTTTT. This gives the protein CASRAPGGTGELFF.

This chain links TRBV19 with TRBJ2-2; TRBD1 matches at 7 bases. Germline assignment: CDR1 LNHDA and CDR2 SQIVND (reference sequence). J was trimmed by 0 bases and V by 6 bases; bases with no gene match: 1. The CDR3 loop spans 14 amino acids. As DNA, the CDR3 is TGTGCCAGTAGGGGGACAGCGAACACCGGGGAGCTGTTTTTT. Protein product: CASRGTANTGELFF.

CDR3 coding DNA: TGTGCCAGCAGTCTACAGATAGGGCTAGCGGGGAGAAACAATGAGCAGTTCTTC. Its translation is CASSLQIGLAGRNNEQFF. This chain uses TRBV2 with TRBJ2-1, with TRBD2 identical over 9 bases. Germline values: CDR1 SNHLY, CDR2 FYNNEI. The CDR3 is 18 residues long. V trimming: 5 bases; J trimming: 5 bases; junction bases outside the gene matches: 16.

J is TRBJ1-2 and V is TRBV10-1; unclear D gene. CDR1 and CDR2 (germline): WNHNN, SYGVQD (reference sequence). The CDR3 consists of 16 residues. Trimming left V 0 bases short and J 5 bases short, with 16 bases between. The CDR3 nucleotides are TGCGCCAGCAGTGAGTCGAGGGCAGGAATCACATATGGCTACACCTTC. This translates into CASSESRAGITYGYTF.

The V and J genes are TRBV4-1 and TRBJ1-4; TRBD1 is a possible D gene (6 bases). The CDR3 extends over 16 amino acids. V shed 1 base and J shed 4 bases, with 13 bases lying between them. CDR1 is MGHRA and CDR2 is YSYEKL in the germline V gene. CDR3 sequence: CASSQGRDTHNEKLFF. The CDR3 nucleotides read TGCGCCAGCAGCCAAGGAAGGGACACCCATAATGAAAAACTGTTTTTT.